Listed below are T cell receptor beta chains from one sample, sequenced in a study of blood T cell repertoires in COVID-19. Method: immunoSEQ multiplex PCR; TCRdb's copy keeps in-frame clones and lacks some. The table has more than 110,000 clones, 84% seen once. The sequenced material came from peripheral blood. The receptors were gathered from a woman aged 80 or over in a cohort sampled during active or convalescent COVID-19. Each CDR3 is given with its conserved first and last residue. The order of the fields is J gene, D gene, V gene, CDR3 length, clone size, CDR3 protein, CDR3 DNA. A D gene is named only where the DNA matches it firmly. Clone size is not always given. Where it is, it says once, few, many or a class for expanded clones.

j_call: TRBJ2-3; d_call: .; v_call: TRBV5-1; cdr3_length: 13; clone_size: .; cdr3_aa: CASSQGVTDTQYF; cdr3_nt: TGCGCCAGCAGTCAGGGTGTGACAGATACGCAGTATTTT
j_call: TRBJ1-1; d_call: .; v_call: TRBV7-2; cdr3_length: 14; clone_size: .; cdr3_aa: CASSPPYWATEAFF; cdr3_nt: TGTGCCAGCAGCCCTCCCTACTGGGCCACTGAAGCTTTCTTT
j_call: TRBJ2-2; d_call: .; v_call: TRBV7-8; cdr3_length: 13; clone_size: .; cdr3_aa: CASWTANTGELFF; cdr3_nt: TGTGCCAGCTGGACAGCGAACACCGGGGAGCTGTTTTTT
j_call: TRBJ2-3; d_call: .; v_call: TRBV6-5; cdr3_length: 14; clone_size: .; cdr3_aa: CASSLTRTPDTQYF; cdr3_nt: TGTGCCAGCAGTTTGACTAGGACCCCCGATACGCAGTATTTT
j_call: TRBJ2-5; d_call: TRBD2; v_call: TRBV18; cdr3_length: 17; clone_size: .; cdr3_aa: CASSPRLAGGPQETQYF; cdr3_nt: TGTGCCAGCTCACCACGGCTAGCGGGGGGGCCGCAAGAGACCCAGTACTTC
j_call: TRBJ2-1; d_call: TRBD1; v_call: TRBV19; cdr3_length: 16; clone_size: .; cdr3_aa: CASSFRTGGEYNEQFF; cdr3_nt: TGTGCCAGTAGTTTTCGGACAGGGGGCGAATACAATGAGCAGTTCTTC
j_call: TRBJ1-2; d_call: .; v_call: TRBV15; cdr3_length: 12; clone_size: .; cdr3_aa: CATSRVGYGYTF; cdr3_nt: TGTGCCACCAGCAGAGTCGGTTATGGCTACACCTTC
j_call: TRBJ2-4; d_call: .; v_call: TRBV19; cdr3_length: 17; clone_size: .; cdr3_aa: CASSIDIFPLAKNIQYF; cdr3_nt: TGTGCCAGTAGTATAGATATCTTTCCTTTAGCCAAAAACATTCAGTACTTC
j_call: TRBJ1-2; d_call: TRBD1; v_call: TRBV5-1; cdr3_length: 19; clone_size: once; cdr3_aa: CASSRSIPGQGNWNYGYTF; cdr3_nt: TGCGCCAGCAGCCGTTCAATACCGGGACAGGGGAACTGGAACTATGGCTACACCTTC
j_call: TRBJ1-3; d_call: .; v_call: TRBV21-1; cdr3_length: 14; clone_size: .; cdr3_aa: CASSKQGSGNTIYF; cdr3_nt: TGTGCCAGCAGCAAGCAGGGCTCTGGAAACACCATATATTTT
j_call: TRBJ1-5; d_call: .; v_call: TRBV11-2; cdr3_length: 13; clone_size: .; cdr3_aa: CASSSSRGQPQHF; cdr3_nt: TGTGCCAGCAGCTCGTCCAGGGGTCAGCCCCAGCATTTT
j_call: TRBJ2-7; d_call: .; v_call: TRBV6-5; cdr3_length: 12; clone_size: .; cdr3_aa: CASSKQGYEQYF; cdr3_nt: TGTGCCAGCAGTAAACAGGGTTACGAGCAGTACTTC
j_call: TRBJ1-2; d_call: .; v_call: TRBV12-3/TRBV12-4; cdr3_length: 13; clone_size: .; cdr3_aa: CASRYTGNYGYTF; cdr3_nt: TGTGCCAGCAGATACACAGGAAACTATGGCTACACCTTC
j_call: TRBJ2-2; d_call: TRBD1; v_call: TRBV5-1; cdr3_length: 15; clone_size: .; cdr3_aa: CASSLRTGGIGELFF; cdr3_nt: TGCGCCAGCAGCTTGAGGACAGGGGGCATCGGGGAGCTGTTTTTT
j_call: TRBJ1-2; d_call: .; v_call: TRBV5-1; cdr3_length: 16; clone_size: .; cdr3_aa: CASSEGGPGLGYGYTF; cdr3_nt: TGCGCCAGCAGCGAGGGGGGGCCAGGGCTTGGCTATGGCTACACCTTC
j_call: TRBJ1-4; d_call: TRBD1; v_call: TRBV18; cdr3_length: 14; clone_size: .; cdr3_aa: CASSPGTERGKLFF; cdr3_nt: TGTGCCAGCTCACCTGGGACAGAAAGGGGAAAACTGTTTTTT
j_call: TRBJ1-1; d_call: .; v_call: TRBV6-5; cdr3_length: 13; clone_size: .; cdr3_aa: CASSWAGNTEAFF; cdr3_nt: TGTGCCAGCAGCTGGGCTGGGAACACTGAAGCTTTCTTT
j_call: TRBJ1-6; d_call: .; v_call: TRBV27; cdr3_length: 17; clone_size: .; cdr3_aa: CASSFFSTASYNSPLHF; cdr3_nt: TGTGCCAGCAGTTTTTTCTCGACTGCGAGCTATAATTCACCCCTCCACTTT
j_call: TRBJ1-2; d_call: .; v_call: TRBV15; cdr3_length: 12; clone_size: .; cdr3_aa: CATSRDRRGYTF; cdr3_nt: TGTGCCACCAGCAGAGATCGGCGGGGCTACACCTTC
j_call: TRBJ2-7; d_call: .; v_call: TRBV5-1; cdr3_length: 14; clone_size: .; cdr3_aa: CASSLDRVGSEQYF; cdr3_nt: TGCGCCAGCAGCTTGGACAGGGTTGGATCCGAGCAGTACTTC
j_call: TRBJ1-3; d_call: TRBD1; v_call: TRBV7-2; cdr3_length: 15; clone_size: .; cdr3_aa: CASSPGTASGNTIYF; cdr3_nt: TGTGCCAGCAGCCCGGGGACAGCCTCTGGAAACACCATATATTTT
j_call: TRBJ1-5; d_call: TRBD1; v_call: TRBV19; cdr3_length: 16; clone_size: few; cdr3_aa: CASSIQGGAGNQPQHF; cdr3_nt: TGTGCCAGTAGTATTCAGGGGGGAGCAGGGAATCAGCCCCAGCATTTT
j_call: TRBJ1-2; d_call: .; v_call: TRBV4-3; cdr3_length: 14; clone_size: .; cdr3_aa: CASSQRSGVSGYTF; cdr3_nt: TGCGCCAGCAGCCAAAGATCAGGGGTGAGTGGCTACACCTTC
j_call: TRBJ1-1; d_call: .; v_call: TRBV6-2/TRBV6-3; cdr3_length: 15; clone_size: .; cdr3_aa: CASSYSTAPGTEAFF; cdr3_nt: TGTGCCAGCAGTTACTCGACAGCCCCGGGCACTGAAGCTTTCTTT
j_call: TRBJ1-2; d_call: TRBD1; v_call: TRBV5-6; cdr3_length: 15; clone_size: .; cdr3_aa: CASSQIDREYYGYTF; cdr3_nt: TGTGCCAGCAGCCAGATCGACAGGGAGTACTATGGCTACACCTTC
j_call: TRBJ2-5; d_call: TRBD1; v_call: TRBV7-9; cdr3_length: 14; clone_size: .; cdr3_aa: CASSPGQGRETQYF; cdr3_nt: TGTGCCAGCAGCCCAGGACAGGGTAGAGAGACCCAGTACTTC
j_call: TRBJ1-2; d_call: TRBD1; v_call: TRBV6-5; cdr3_length: 14; clone_size: .; cdr3_aa: CASSYTGQGSGYTF; cdr3_nt: TGTGCCAGCAGTTACACGGGACAGGGCTCTGGCTACACCTTC
j_call: TRBJ2-5; d_call: TRBD1; v_call: TRBV18; cdr3_length: 16; clone_size: .; cdr3_aa: CASSPRLAGGGETQYF; cdr3_nt: TGTGCCAGCTCACCAAGATTGGCAGGGGGCGGAGAGACCCAGTACTTC
j_call: TRBJ2-1; d_call: TRBD2; v_call: TRBV3-1/TRBV3-2; cdr3_length: 13; clone_size: .; cdr3_aa: CASSQGGGGGQFF; cdr3_nt: TGTGCCAGCAGCCAAGGGGGGGGAGGAGGGCAGTTCTTC
j_call: TRBJ1-2; d_call: .; v_call: TRBV5-5; cdr3_length: 12; clone_size: .; cdr3_aa: CASSFGVKGYTF; cdr3_nt: TGTGCCAGCAGCTTTGGAGTAAAAGGCTACACCTTC
j_call: TRBJ2-1; d_call: TRBD2; v_call: TRBV5-1; cdr3_length: 16; clone_size: .; cdr3_aa: CASSLGGTSGPNEQFF; cdr3_nt: TGCGCCAGCAGCTTGGGTGGGACTAGCGGACCCAATGAGCAGTTCTTC
j_call: TRBJ2-7; d_call: .; v_call: TRBV5-1; cdr3_length: 13; clone_size: .; cdr3_aa: CASSSHRAGEQYF; cdr3_nt: TGCGCCAGCAGCTCCCACAGGGCCGGCGAGCAGTACTTC
j_call: TRBJ1-3; d_call: .; v_call: TRBV19; cdr3_length: 14; clone_size: .; cdr3_aa: CASSILQGGNTIYF; cdr3_nt: TGTGCCAGTAGTATTTTGCAGGGGGGAAACACCATATATTTT
j_call: TRBJ2-5; d_call: TRBD2; v_call: TRBV7-8; cdr3_length: 15; clone_size: .; cdr3_aa: CASSSLAGVEETQYF; cdr3_nt: TGTGCCAGCAGCTCTCTAGCGGGGGTGGAAGAGACCCAGTACTTC
j_call: TRBJ1-2; d_call: .; v_call: TRBV6-2/TRBV6-3; cdr3_length: 15; clone_size: .; cdr3_aa: CASSDPLGGSDGYTF; cdr3_nt: TGTGCCAGCAGTGACCCTCTTGGAGGATCCGATGGCTACACCTTC
j_call: TRBJ2-5; d_call: TRBD1; v_call: TRBV6-2/TRBV6-3; cdr3_length: 14; clone_size: .; cdr3_aa: CASSYSTRGETQYF; cdr3_nt: TGTGCCAGCAGTTACTCGACCAGGGGGGAGACCCAGTACTTC
j_call: TRBJ2-5; d_call: TRBD2; v_call: TRBV2; cdr3_length: 15; clone_size: .; cdr3_aa: CASSEASGGAETQYF; cdr3_nt: TGTGCCAGCAGTGAAGCTAGCGGGGGGGCAGAGACCCAGTACTTC
j_call: TRBJ2-1; d_call: .; v_call: TRBV14; cdr3_length: 17; clone_size: once; cdr3_aa: CASSQDRGLQESDEQFF; cdr3_nt: TGTGCCAGCAGCCAAGACAGGGGATTACAGGAGTCGGATGAGCAGTTCTTC
j_call: TRBJ1-4; d_call: .; v_call: TRBV9; cdr3_length: 14; clone_size: .; cdr3_aa: CASSVAGLNEKLFF; cdr3_nt: TGTGCCAGCAGCGTAGCAGGACTGAATGAAAAACTGTTTTTT
j_call: TRBJ2-1; d_call: TRBD2; v_call: TRBV27; cdr3_length: 16; clone_size: .; cdr3_aa: CASRLRAGGLHNEQFF; cdr3_nt: TGTGCCAGCAGACTCAGGGCGGGGGGCCTACACAATGAGCAGTTCTTC
j_call: TRBJ2-1; d_call: TRBD2; v_call: TRBV27; cdr3_length: 15; clone_size: .; cdr3_aa: CASTTLAGGYNEQFF; cdr3_nt: TGTGCCAGCACCACACTAGCGGGGGGGTACAATGAGCAGTTCTTC
j_call: TRBJ2-2; d_call: TRBD2; v_call: TRBV10-3; cdr3_length: 15; clone_size: few; cdr3_aa: CAIGTSGGHSGELFF; cdr3_nt: TGTGCCATAGGGACTAGCGGGGGGCACAGCGGGGAGCTGTTTTTT
j_call: TRBJ1-1; d_call: .; v_call: TRBV9; cdr3_length: 15; clone_size: .; cdr3_aa: CASRSAVNLNTEAFF; cdr3_nt: TGTGCCAGCAGATCAGCGGTTAATCTGAACACTGAAGCTTTCTTT
j_call: TRBJ1-2; d_call: TRBD1; v_call: TRBV18; cdr3_length: 14; clone_size: .; cdr3_aa: CASSPSRDRYGYTF; cdr3_nt: TGTGCCAGCTCACCTAGCCGGGACAGATATGGCTACACCTTC
j_call: TRBJ2-3; d_call: TRBD1; v_call: TRBV3-1/TRBV3-2; cdr3_length: 14; clone_size: .; cdr3_aa: CASSQAYRGTTQYF; cdr3_nt: TGTGCCAGCAGCCAAGCGTACAGGGGAACTACGCAGTATTTT
j_call: TRBJ1-4; d_call: TRBD1; v_call: TRBV18; cdr3_length: 14; clone_size: .; cdr3_aa: CASSPGTGTEKLFF; cdr3_nt: TGTGCCAGCTCACCGGGGACAGGGACTGAAAAACTGTTTTTT
j_call: TRBJ1-5; d_call: .; v_call: TRBV5-1; cdr3_length: 13; clone_size: .; cdr3_aa: CASSFSGNQPQHF; cdr3_nt: TGCGCCAGCAGCTTTTCCGGGAATCAGCCCCAGCATTTT
j_call: TRBJ2-3; d_call: .; v_call: TRBV6-2/TRBV6-3; cdr3_length: 16; clone_size: .; cdr3_aa: CASSSRGGTSTDTQYF; cdr3_nt: TGTGCCAGCAGTTCTCGAGGGGGTACTAGCACAGATACGCAGTATTTT
j_call: TRBJ1-2; d_call: .; v_call: TRBV3-1/TRBV3-2; cdr3_length: 15; clone_size: .; cdr3_aa: CASSHLGAGRYGYTF; cdr3_nt: TGTGCCAGCAGCCACCTAGGGGCAGGGAGGTATGGCTACACCTTC
j_call: TRBJ1-2; d_call: .; v_call: TRBV3-1/TRBV3-2; cdr3_length: 16; clone_size: few; cdr3_aa: CASSHFRGRRGDGYTF; cdr3_nt: TGTGCCAGCAGCCACTTTCGGGGTAGGAGAGGAGATGGCTACACCTTC
j_call: TRBJ2-7; d_call: .; v_call: TRBV7-2; cdr3_length: 14; clone_size: .; cdr3_aa: CASSLLGASDEQYF; cdr3_nt: TGTGCCAGCAGCTTATTGGGGGCTTCGGACGAGCAGTACTTC